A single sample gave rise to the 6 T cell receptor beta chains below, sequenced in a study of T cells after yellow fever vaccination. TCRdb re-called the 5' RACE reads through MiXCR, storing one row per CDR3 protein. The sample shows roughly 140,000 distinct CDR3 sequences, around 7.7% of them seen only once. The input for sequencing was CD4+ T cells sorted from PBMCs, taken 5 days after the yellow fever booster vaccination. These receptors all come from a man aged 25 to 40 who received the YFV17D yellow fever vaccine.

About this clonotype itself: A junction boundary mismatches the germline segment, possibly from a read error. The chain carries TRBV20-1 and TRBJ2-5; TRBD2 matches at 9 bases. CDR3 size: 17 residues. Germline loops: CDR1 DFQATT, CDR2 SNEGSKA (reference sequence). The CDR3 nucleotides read TGCTGTGCTAGGGTACAGCGGGAGGAGTCCTTTCAAGAGACCCAGTACTTC. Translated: CCARVQREESFQETQYF.

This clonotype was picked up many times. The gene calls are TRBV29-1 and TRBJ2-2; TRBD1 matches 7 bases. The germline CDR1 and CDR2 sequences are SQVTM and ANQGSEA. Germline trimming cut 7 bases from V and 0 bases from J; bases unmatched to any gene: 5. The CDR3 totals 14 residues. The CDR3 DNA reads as TGCAGCGCTCGACAGGGAGCGAACACCGGGGAGCTGTTTTTT. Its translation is CSARQGANTGELFF.

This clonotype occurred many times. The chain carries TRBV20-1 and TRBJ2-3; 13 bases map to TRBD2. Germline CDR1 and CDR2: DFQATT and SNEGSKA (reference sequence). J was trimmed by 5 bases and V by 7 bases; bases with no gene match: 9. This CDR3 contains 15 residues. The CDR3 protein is CSGTSGREGRDTQYF. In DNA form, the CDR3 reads TGCAGTGGAACTAGCGGGAGGGAGGGCCGAGATACGCAGTATTTT.

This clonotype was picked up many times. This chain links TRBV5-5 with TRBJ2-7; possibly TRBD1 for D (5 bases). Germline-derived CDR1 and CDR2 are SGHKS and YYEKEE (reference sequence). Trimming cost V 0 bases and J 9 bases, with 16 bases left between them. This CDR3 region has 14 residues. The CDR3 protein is CASSLEQATMGQYF. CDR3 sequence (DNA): TGTGCCAGCAGCTTGGAACAGGCAACGATGGGGCAGTACTTC.

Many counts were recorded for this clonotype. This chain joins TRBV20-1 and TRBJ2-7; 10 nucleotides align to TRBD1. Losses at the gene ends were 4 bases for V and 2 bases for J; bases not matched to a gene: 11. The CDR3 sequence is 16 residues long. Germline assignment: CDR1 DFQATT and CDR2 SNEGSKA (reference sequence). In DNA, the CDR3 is TGCAGTGCTACTCTCCGGGACAGGGGTCCCCCCTACGAGCAGTACTTC. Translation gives CSATLRDRGPPYEQYF.

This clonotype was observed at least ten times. CDR3 sequence: CASSQFGSDEQFF. CDR3 DNA sequence: TGCGCCAGCAGCCAATTTGGATCGGATGAGCAGTTCTTC. The chain couples TRBV4-3 to TRBJ2-1, with no clear D. CDR3 size: 13 residues. Germline V lookup: CDR1 LGHNA, CDR2 YSLEER. Trimming removed 2 bases at V and 8 bases at J, with 10 bases between.